This T cell receptor beta chain is drawn from a study of blood T cell repertoires in COVID-19. At the level of the study: PBMCs, B-cell-depleted T cells, or T cells provided the cDNA or gDNA that made up the material.

CDR3 size: 16 residues. CDR1 and CDR2 from the germline V gene are SGDLS and YYNGEE. V lost 6 bases, J lost 0 bases, and 11 bases stayed unmatched. In terms of age and location, participants ranged from roughly 18 to 90 years and lived in about 25 US areas. Exposed participants encountered a COVID-19 case during the 2 weeks preceding study entry. The authors' processing: Amplification of reference gene primers provided the estimated nucleated cell counts. Only in-frame clones appear in the TCRdb table, and some are missing; sequencing was by immunoSEQ multiplex PCR. The V and J calls and clone size are taken from that table; D and trimming were inferred from the DNA. The sample has about 430,000 clones, about 88% seen once.

The sequence derives from a woman under 30 who had been exposed to COVID-19. The sample consisted of PBMCs or T cells enriched from blood (not recorded which). This chain links TRBV9 with TRBJ1-2; 7 bases align to TRBD1. The CDR3 here is CASTLSGDRANYGYTF. The CDR3 region has the DNA TGTGCCAGCACGTTATCTGGGGACAGAGCTAACTATGGCTACACCTTC.